This T cell receptor (beta chain) originates from a study of T cells in Graves' hyperthyroidism and ophthalmopathy. This clonotype was found many times. TCR beta CDR3 regions were amplified from RNA. The study used the HTBI primer set for a first-round RT-PCR of the TCR CDR3. TCRdb reanalysed the multiplex PCR reads using MiXCR and keeps one entry per CDR3 protein. The sample shows 45,000 to 60,000 distinct CDR3 sequences, around half of them seen only once. Used for diagnoses were clinical symptoms, serum thyroxine and TRAb, thyroid ultrasound and orbital computed tomography. V dropped 3 bases and J dropped 5 bases, with 19 bases sitting between them. Per germline, CDR1 WSHSY and CDR2 SAAADI. This CDR3 comprises 16 residues.

The genes are TRBV10-2 and TRBJ2-5; TRBD1 is a possible D gene (6 bases). This TCR was recovered from a young woman with Graves' ophthalmopathy. The sequencing sample was made of blood. CDR3 protein: CASSDSGLLQGETQYF. Here the CDR3 DNA reads TGCGCCAGCAGTGATAGTGGACTCCTTCAGGGGGAGACCCAGTACTTC.